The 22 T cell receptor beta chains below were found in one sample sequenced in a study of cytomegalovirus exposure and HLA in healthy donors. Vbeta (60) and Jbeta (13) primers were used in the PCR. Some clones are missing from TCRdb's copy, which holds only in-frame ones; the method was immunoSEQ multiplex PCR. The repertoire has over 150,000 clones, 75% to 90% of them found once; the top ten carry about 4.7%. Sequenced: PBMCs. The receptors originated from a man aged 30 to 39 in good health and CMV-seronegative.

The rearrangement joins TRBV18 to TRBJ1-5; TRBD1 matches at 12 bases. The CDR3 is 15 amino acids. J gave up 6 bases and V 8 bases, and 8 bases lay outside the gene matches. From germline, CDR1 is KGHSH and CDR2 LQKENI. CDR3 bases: TGTGCCAGCGCCTCGGGACAGGGGGCAAGTCAGCCCCAGCATTTT. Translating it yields CASASGQGASQPQHF.

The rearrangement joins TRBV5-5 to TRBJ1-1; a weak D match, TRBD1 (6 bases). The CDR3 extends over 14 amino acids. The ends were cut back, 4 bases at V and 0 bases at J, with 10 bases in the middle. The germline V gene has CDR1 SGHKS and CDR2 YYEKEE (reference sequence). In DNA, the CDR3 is TGTGCCAGCAGCCCAACAGGGATGAACACTGAAGCTTTCTTT. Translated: CASSPTGMNTEAFF. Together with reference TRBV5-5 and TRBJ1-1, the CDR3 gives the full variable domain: DAGVTQSPTHLIKTRGQQVTLRCSPISGHKSVSWYQQVLGQGPQFIFQYYEKEERGRGNFPDRFSARQFPNYSSELNVNALLLGDSALYLCASSPTGMNTEAFFGQGTRLTVV.

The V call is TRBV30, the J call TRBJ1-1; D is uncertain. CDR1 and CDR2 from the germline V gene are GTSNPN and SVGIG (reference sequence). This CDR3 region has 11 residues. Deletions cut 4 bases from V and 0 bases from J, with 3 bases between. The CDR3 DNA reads TGTGCCTGGACTGTGAACACTGAAGCTTTCTTT. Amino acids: CAWTVNTEAFF.

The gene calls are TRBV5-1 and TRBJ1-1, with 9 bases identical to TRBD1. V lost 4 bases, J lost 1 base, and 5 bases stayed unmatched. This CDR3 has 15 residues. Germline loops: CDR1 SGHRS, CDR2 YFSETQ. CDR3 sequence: CASSPGGQGNTEAFF. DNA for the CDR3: TGCGCCAGCAGCCCGGGGGGACAGGGGAACACTGAAGCTTTCTTT.

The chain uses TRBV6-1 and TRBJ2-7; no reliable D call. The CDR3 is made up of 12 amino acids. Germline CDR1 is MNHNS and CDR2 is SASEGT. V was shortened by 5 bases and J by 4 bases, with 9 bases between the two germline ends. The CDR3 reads CASSSYLYEQYF. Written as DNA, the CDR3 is TGTGCCAGCAGTTCCTATTTATACGAGCAGTACTTC.

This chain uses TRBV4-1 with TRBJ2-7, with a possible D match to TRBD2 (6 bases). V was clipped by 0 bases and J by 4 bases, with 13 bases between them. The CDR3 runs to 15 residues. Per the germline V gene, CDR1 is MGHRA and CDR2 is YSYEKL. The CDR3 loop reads CASSQDGRILYEQYF. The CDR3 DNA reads TGCGCCAGCAGCCAAGATGGGAGGATCTTGTACGAGCAGTACTTC.

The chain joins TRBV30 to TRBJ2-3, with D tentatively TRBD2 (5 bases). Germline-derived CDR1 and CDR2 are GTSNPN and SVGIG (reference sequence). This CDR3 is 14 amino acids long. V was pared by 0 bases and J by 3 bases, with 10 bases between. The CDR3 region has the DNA TGTGCCTGGAGTGTACGAGGGTGGACAGATACGCAGTATTTT. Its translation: CAWSVRGWTDTQYF. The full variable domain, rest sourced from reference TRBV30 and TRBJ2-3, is SQTIHQWPATLVQPVGSPLSLECTVEGTSNPNLYWYRQAAGRGLQLLFYSVGIGQISSEVPQNLSASRPQDRQFILSSKKLLLSDSGFYLCAWSVRGWTDTQYFGPGTRLTVL.

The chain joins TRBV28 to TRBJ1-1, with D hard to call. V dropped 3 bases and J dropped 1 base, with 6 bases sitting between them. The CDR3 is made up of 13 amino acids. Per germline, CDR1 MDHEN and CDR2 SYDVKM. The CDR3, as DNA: TGTGCCAGCAGTTTGAGTCCGAACACTGAAGCTTTCTTT. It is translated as CASSLSPNTEAFF.

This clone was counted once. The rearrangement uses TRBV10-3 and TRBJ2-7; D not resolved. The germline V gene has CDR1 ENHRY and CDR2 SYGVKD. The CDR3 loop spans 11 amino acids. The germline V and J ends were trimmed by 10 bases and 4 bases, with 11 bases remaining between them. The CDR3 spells CASSARYEQYF. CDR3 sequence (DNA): TGTGCCAGCAGCGCCAGGTACGAGCAGTACTTC.

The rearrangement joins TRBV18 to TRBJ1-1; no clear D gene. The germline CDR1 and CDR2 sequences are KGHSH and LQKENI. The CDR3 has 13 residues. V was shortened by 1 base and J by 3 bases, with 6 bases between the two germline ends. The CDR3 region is CASSPHVDTEAFF. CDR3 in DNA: TGTGCCAGCTCACCACACGTAGACACTGAAGCTTTCTTT.

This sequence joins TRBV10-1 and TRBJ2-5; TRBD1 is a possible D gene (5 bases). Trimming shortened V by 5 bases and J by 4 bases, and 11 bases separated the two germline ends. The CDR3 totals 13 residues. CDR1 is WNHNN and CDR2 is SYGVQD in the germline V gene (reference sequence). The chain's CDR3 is CASSTTGSETQYF. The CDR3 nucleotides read TGCGCCAGCAGTACTACAGGTTCAGAGACCCAGTACTTC.

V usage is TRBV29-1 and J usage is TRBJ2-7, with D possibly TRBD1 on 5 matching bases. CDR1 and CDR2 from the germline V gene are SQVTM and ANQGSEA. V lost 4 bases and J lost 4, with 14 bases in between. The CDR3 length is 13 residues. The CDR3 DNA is TGCAGCGTTGCAGGGATAAGAGGTTACGAGCAGTACTTC. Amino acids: CSVAGIRGYEQYF.

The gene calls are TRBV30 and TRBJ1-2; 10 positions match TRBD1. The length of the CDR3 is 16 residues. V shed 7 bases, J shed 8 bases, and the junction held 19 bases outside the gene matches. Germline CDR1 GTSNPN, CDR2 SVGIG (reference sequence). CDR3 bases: TGTGCCTACAACCGGGACAGGGGAGGGGGGGGTGTCGGCTACACCTTC. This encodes CAYNRDRGGGGVGYTF.

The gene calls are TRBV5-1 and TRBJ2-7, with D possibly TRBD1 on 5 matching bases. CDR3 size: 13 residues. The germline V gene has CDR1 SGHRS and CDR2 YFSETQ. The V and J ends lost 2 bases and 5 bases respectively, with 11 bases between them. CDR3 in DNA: TGCGCCAGCAGCTTCGGGCAGGGTAACGAGCAGTACTTC. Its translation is CASSFGQGNEQYF. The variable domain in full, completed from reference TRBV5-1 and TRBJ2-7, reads KAGVTQTPRYLIKTRGQQVTLSCSPISGHRSVSWYQQTPGQGLQFLFEYFSETQRNKGNFPGRFSGRQFSNSRSEMNVSTLELGDSALYLCASSFGQGNEQYFGPGTRLTVT.

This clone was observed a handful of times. The CDR3 coding sequence is TGTGCCAGCTGGACAGGGTTGTCGAATGAGCAGTTCTTC. Translation gives CASWTGLSNEQFF. The gene calls are TRBV2 and TRBJ2-1, with TRBD1 identical over 8 bases. The CDR3 runs to 13 residues. V lost 8 bases to trimming and J lost 7 bases; unmatched junction nucleotides: 7. Germline lookup yields CDR1 SNHLY and CDR2 FYNNEI. Using reference TRBV2 and TRBJ2-1 for the parts outside the CDR3, the full variable domain is EPEVTQTPSHQVTQMGQEVILRCVPISNHLYFYWYRQILGQKVEFLVSFYNNEISEKSEIFDDQFSVERPDGSNFTLKIRSTKLEDSAMYFCASWTGLSNEQFFGPGTRLTVL.

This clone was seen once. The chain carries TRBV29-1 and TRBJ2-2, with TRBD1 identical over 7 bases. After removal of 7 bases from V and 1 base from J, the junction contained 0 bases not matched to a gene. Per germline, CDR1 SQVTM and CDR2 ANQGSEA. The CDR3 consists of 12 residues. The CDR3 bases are TGCAGCGGGACAGGGAACACCGGGGAGCTGTTTTTT. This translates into CSGTGNTGELFF.

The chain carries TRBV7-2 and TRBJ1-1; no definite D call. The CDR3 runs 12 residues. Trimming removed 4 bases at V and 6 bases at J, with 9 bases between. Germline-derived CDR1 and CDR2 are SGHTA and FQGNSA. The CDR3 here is CASSSLVAEAFF. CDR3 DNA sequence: TGTGCCAGCAGCTCCCTCGTCGCTGAAGCTTTCTTT.

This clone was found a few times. CDR3 in amino acids: CATSSEQGSYEQYF. CDR3 sequence (DNA): TGTGCCACCAGCTCTGAACAGGGGTCCTACGAGCAGTACTTC. V is TRBV15 and J is TRBJ2-7; 7 bases map to TRBD1. Germline V gives CDR1 LNHNV, CDR2 YYDKDF (reference sequence). V lost 5 bases to trimming and J lost 1 base; unmatched junction nucleotides: 5. The CDR3 covers 14 residues.

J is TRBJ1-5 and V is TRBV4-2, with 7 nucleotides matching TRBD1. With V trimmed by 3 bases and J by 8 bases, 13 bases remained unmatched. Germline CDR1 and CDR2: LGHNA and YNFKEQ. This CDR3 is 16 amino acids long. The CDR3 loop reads CASSQGNRGREKPQHF. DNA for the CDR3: TGTGCCAGCAGCCAGGGGAACAGGGGTCGGGAGAAGCCCCAGCATTTT.

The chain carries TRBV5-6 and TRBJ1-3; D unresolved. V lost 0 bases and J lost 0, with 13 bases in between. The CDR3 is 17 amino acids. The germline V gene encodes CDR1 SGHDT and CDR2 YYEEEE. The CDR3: CASSLERVWSSGNTIYF. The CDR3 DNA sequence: TGTGCCAGCAGCTTGGAACGGGTGTGGAGCTCTGGAAACACCATATATTTT.

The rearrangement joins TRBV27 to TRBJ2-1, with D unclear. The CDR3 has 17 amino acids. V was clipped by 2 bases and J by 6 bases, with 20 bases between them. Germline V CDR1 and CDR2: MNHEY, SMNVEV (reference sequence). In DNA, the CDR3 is TGTGCCAGCAGTTTAGAGGTTGGAGCCCTCGGGTCCAATGAGCAGTTCTTC. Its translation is CASSLEVGALGSNEQFF.

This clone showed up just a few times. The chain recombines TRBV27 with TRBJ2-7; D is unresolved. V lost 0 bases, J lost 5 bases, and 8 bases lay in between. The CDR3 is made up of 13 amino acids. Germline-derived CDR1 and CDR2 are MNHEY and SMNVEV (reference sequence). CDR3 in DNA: TGTGCCAGCAGTTTATCCCCTCCTAACGAGCAGTACTTC. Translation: CASSLSPPNEQYF.